The clone carrying this TCR beta chain turned up a few times. This sample stems from a study of human T cells and chemical hapten exposure. Per the authors' pipeline: Sample TCR totals centred on a median of approximately 96,000, ranging about 20,000 to 700,000. MiXCR was run by TCRdb on the 5' RACE reads, yielding one entry per CDR3 protein. The V and J calls come from TCRdb's annotation, not from the publication. The data contain some 150,000 distinct CDR3 sequences, roughly 4% of them seen just once; the ten biggest clones take up about 1.3%. The authors' total RNA extraction used unfractionated whole blood. Germline-derived CDR1 and CDR2 are SGHDT and YYEEEE. The CDR3 loop spans 14 amino acids. V lost 4 bases to trimming and J lost 2 bases, with 11 bases between them.

The chain joins TRBV5-6 to TRBJ2-3; possible D gene TRBD1, 6 bases. The TCR originated in a female donor in good health. CDR3 nucleotide sequence: TGTGCCAGCAGCCCGAGGGGGACCACAGATACGCAGTATTTT. It translates to CASSPRGTTDTQYF.